The 11 T cell receptor beta chains presented below share a single source sample, sequenced in a study of STAT5B mutations in CD4+ large granular lymphocyte leukemia. Only in-frame clones appear in the TCRdb table, and some are missing; sequencing was by immunoSEQ multiplex PCR. The data show more than 35,000 clones, approximately 85% seen once. The sample was CD4+ T cells from blood buffy coats. These receptors all stem from a human donor in good health.

The chain uses TRBV11-3 and TRBJ2-1; D unresolved. Germline-derived CDR1 and CDR2 are SGHNT and YENEEA. This CDR3 spans 12 amino acids. Trimming left V 5 bases short and J 8 bases short, with 10 bases between. CDR3 sequence: CASSRFSDEQFF. The DNA for the CDR3 is TGTGCCAGCAGCCGATTCTCAGATGAGCAGTTCTTC.

V and J are TRBV5-1 and TRBJ1-4; maybe TRBD1 (6 bases). The CDR3 length is 13 residues. Trimming took 0 bases from V and 6 from J, leaving 6 bases between them. Germline V gene sequence: CDR1 SGHRS, CDR2 YFSETQ. The CDR3 bases are TGCGCCAGCAGCTTGGACAGGGATGAAAAACTGTTTTTT. Translation gives CASSLDRDEKLFF.

The chain combines TRBV18 with TRBJ2-7; 12 nucleotides agree with TRBD2. This CDR3 has 17 residues. Germline loops: CDR1 KGHSH, CDR2 LQKENI. With V trimmed by 3 bases and J by 2 bases, 8 bases remained unmatched. CDR3 nucleotide sequence: TGTGCCAGCTCACCGGGACTAGCGGGTACAACTCCCTACGAGCAGTACTTC. This gives the protein CASSPGLAGTTPYEQYF. Full variable domain (missing parts from reference TRBV18 and TRBJ2-7): NAGVMQNPRHLVRRRGQEARLRCSPMKGHSHVYWYRQLPEEGLKFMVYLQKENIIDESGMPKERFSAEFPKEGPSILRIQQVVRGDSAAYFCASSPGLAGTTPYEQYFGPGTRLTVT.

The V and J genes are TRBV5-5 and TRBJ1-2; D not certain. CDR1 is SGHKS, CDR2 YYEKEE, per germline (reference sequence). This CDR3 region has 14 residues. The V gene lost 0 bases and the J gene lost 0 bases, with 6 bases spanning the gap. The CDR3 nucleotides read TGTGCCAGCAGCTTGGTGGCAGCTAACTATGGCTACACCTTC. This translates into CASSLVAANYGYTF.

The chain couples TRBV7-3 to TRBJ2-1, with TRBD2 as a possible D gene (5 bases). Trimming shortened V by 3 bases and J by 5 bases, and 8 bases separated the two germline ends. The CDR3 is 13 amino acids. Looked up from germline, CDR1 is SGHTA and CDR2 is FQGTGA. The CDR3 DNA follows: TGTGCCAGCAGCTTCGGACTCGACAATGAGCAGTTCTTC. Translating gives CASSFGLDNEQFF.

The chain recombines TRBV19 with TRBJ1-2, with D possibly being TRBD1 (5 bases). V lost 4 bases, J lost 3 bases, and 15 bases lay in between. This CDR3 has 15 residues. Germline CDR1 LNHDA, CDR2 SQIVND (reference sequence). Here the CDR3 reads CASSTPWGEYYGYTF. The CDR3 DNA follows: TGTGCCAGTAGTACCCCTTGGGGGGAGTACTATGGCTACACCTTC.

The chain is built from TRBV18 and TRBJ2-3; D gene uncertain. The CDR3 extends over 12 amino acids. Germline CDR1 reads KGHSH; CDR2 reads LQKENI. V was clipped by 2 bases and J by 5 bases, with 5 bases between them. The CDR3 loop is CASSPGEDTQYF. In nucleotides, the CDR3 is TGTGCCAGCTCACCAGGGGAAGATACGCAGTATTTT.

The gene calls are TRBV5-4 and TRBJ2-5; no clear D. The V end was cut by 2 bases, the J end by 9 bases, with 11 bases between. The CDR3 spans 12 residues. Germline loops: CDR1 SGHNT, CDR2 YYREEE (reference sequence). The DNA of the CDR3 is TGTGCCAGCAGCTTTGCTGGACGGCCCCAGTACTTC. Protein sequence: CASSFAGRPQYF.

This clone was seen just once. This chain links TRBV28 with TRBJ1-5, with D maybe TRBD1 (5 bases). The CDR3 has 18 residues. Germline V gene data show CDR1 as MDHEN and CDR2 as SYDVKM. Trimming cost V 4 bases and J 2 bases, with 21 bases left between them. This CDR3 is CASSSGAAPIYGNQPQHF. CDR3 sequence (DNA): TGTGCCAGCAGTTCCGGGGCAGCCCCGATTTATGGCAATCAGCCCCAGCATTTT. Drawing the rest from reference TRBV28 and TRBJ1-5, the complete variable domain is DVKVTQSSRYLVKRTGEKVFLECVQDMDHENMFWYRQDPGLGLRLIYFSYDVKMKEKGDIPEGYSVSREKKERFSLILESASTNQTSMYLCASSSGAAPIYGNQPQHFGDGTRLSIL.

The rearrangement links TRBV19 to TRBJ2-2, with 8 positions matching TRBD1. Per the germline V gene, CDR1 is LNHDA and CDR2 is SQIVND (reference sequence). The CDR3 loop spans 15 amino acids. Trimming removed 6 bases from V and 4 bases from J; junction bases left unmatched: 7. The CDR3 spells CASRTQGAGTGELFF. The CDR3 DNA follows: TGTGCCAGTAGGACCCAGGGGGCGGGCACCGGGGAGCTGTTTTTT.

J is TRBJ2-7 and V is TRBV7-2; D gene unclear. From germline, CDR1 is SGHTA and CDR2 FQGNSA. This CDR3 contains 13 residues. Trimming stripped 1 base from V and 3 bases from J, with 7 bases between. The CDR3 spells CASSLDKVYEQYF. CDR3 sequence (DNA): TGTGCCAGCAGCTTAGATAAAGTCTACGAGCAGTACTTC.